The 27 T cell receptor beta chains listed next were all sequenced from one sample in a study of blood T cell repertoires in COVID-19. This table comes from immunoSEQ multiplex PCR, and its TCRdb copy is limited to in-frame clones, with some not included. The table has 7,500 to 8,500 clones, around four fifths seen once. The sample taken for sequencing was peripheral blood. All receptors derive from a human donor in a cohort sampled during active COVID-19.

The chain links TRBV2 to TRBJ2-5; 7 nucleotides agree with TRBD2. J gave up 9 bases and V 9 bases, and 19 bases lay outside the gene matches. The CDR3 consists of 15 residues. Germline V lookup: CDR1 SNHLY, CDR2 FYNNEI. The CDR3 DNA reads as TGTGCCAGACCCTCCCCCCGTAAGGCAGGGAGGGCCCAGTACTTC. This sequence encodes CARPSPRKAGRAQYF.

The CDR3 is CSVAGGSLSNEQFF. The CDR3 DNA follows: TGCAGCGTTGCGGGCGGGAGTCTGAGCAATGAGCAGTTCTTC. The chain couples TRBV29-1 to TRBJ2-1; TRBD2 matches at 7 bases. Germline assignment: CDR1 SQVTM and CDR2 ANQGSEA. The V and J ends lost 4 bases and 6 bases, in that order; junction bases with no gene match: 9. This CDR3 comprises 14 residues.

The J gene is TRBJ1-6, the V gene TRBV19; no clear D gene. Germline loops: CDR1 LNHDA, CDR2 SQIVND (reference sequence). CDR3 length: 13 residues. V lost 6 bases to trimming and J lost 4 bases, with 7 bases between them. The CDR3 nucleotides read TGTGCCAGTAGCGGCGGGTATAATTCACCCCTCCACTTT. It codes for CASSGGYNSPLHF. The full variable domain, its missing parts supplied by reference TRBV19 and TRBJ1-6, is DGGITQSPKYLFRKEGQNVTLSCEQNLNHDAMYWYRQDPGQGLRLIYYSQIVNDFQKGDIAEGYSVSREKKESFPLTVTSAQKNPTAFYLCASSGGYNSPLHFGNGTRLTVT.

The gene calls are TRBV9 and TRBJ2-5, with 7 bases lining up with TRBD2. V lost 2 bases and J lost 1; bases outside the gene matches: 2. Germline CDR1 reads SGDLS; CDR2 reads YYNGEE. The CDR3 consists of 14 residues. CDR3 residues: CASSVGGSQETQYF. CDR3 DNA sequence: TGTGCCAGCAGCGTCGGGGGGAGCCAAGAGACCCAGTACTTC.

The chain has TRBV6-6 and TRBJ2-7; 9 nucleotides line up with TRBD1. The trim removed 5 bases at V and 3 bases at J, leaving 11 bases unmatched. Per the germline V gene, CDR1 is MNHNY and CDR2 is SVGAGI (reference sequence). This CDR3 is 16 amino acids long. The DNA of the CDR3 is TGTGCCAGCAGTACCACAGGGGGCGGGCAGGGCTACGAGCAGTACTTC. Its translation: CASSTTGGGQGYEQYF.

The CDR3 reads CASSVRAGDTDTQYF. Written as DNA, the CDR3 is TGTGCCAGCAGTGTAAGGGCAGGGGACACAGATACGCAGTATTTT. V is TRBV6-4 and J is TRBJ2-3, with D possibly matching TRBD1 (6 bases). V lost 4 bases and J 2 bases, leaving 13 bases between the germline ends. The CDR3 has 15 amino acids. The V gene's germline CDR1 is MRHNA and CDR2 SNTAGT.

The genes are TRBV5-1 and TRBJ2-3, with TRBD2 matching 13 bases. CDR1 and CDR2 (germline): SGHRS, YFSETQ. The V and J ends lost 5 bases and 3 bases, in that order; junction bases with no gene match: 6. The CDR3 has 16 amino acids. The CDR3 region is CASSPRTSGSTDTQYF. The CDR3 region has the DNA TGCGCCAGCAGTCCCCGGACTAGCGGGAGTACAGATACGCAGTATTTT.

There are a few counts of this clone. The chain combines TRBV4-3 with TRBJ1-6; no clear D. The V and J ends lost 1 base and 0 bases respectively, with 13 bases between them. Germline lookup yields CDR1 LGHNA and CDR2 YSLEER. This CDR3 is 18 amino acids long. The chain's CDR3 is CASSQVALGSSYNSPLHF. The CDR3 nucleotides are TGCGCCAGCAGCCAAGTAGCTCTCGGGAGCTCCTATAATTCACCCCTCCACTTT.

The chain carries TRBV28 and TRBJ2-5; 14 bases line up with TRBD2. The CDR3 is 15 amino acids. Trimming at V came to 3 bases and at J to 5 bases, leaving 2 bases not matched to a gene. The V gene's germline CDR1 is MDHEN and CDR2 SYDVKM. As DNA, the CDR3 is TGTGCCAGCAGTTTGGGACTAGCGGGAGTTGAGACCCAGTACTTC. This translates into CASSLGLAGVETQYF.

This clone was counted between two and nine times. This chain uses TRBV7-9 with TRBJ1-6, with D maybe TRBD1 (6 bases). V shed 2 bases and J shed 7 bases, with 15 bases lying between them. Germline CDR1 and CDR2: SEHNR and FQNEAQ (reference sequence). The CDR3 is made up of 16 amino acids. CDR3 residues: CASSLRGRGPNSPLHF. Here the CDR3 DNA reads TGTGCCAGCAGCTTACGGGGCAGGGGACCGAATTCACCCCTCCACTTT.

The count of this clone is one. This chain connects TRBV9 to TRBJ2-1, with a tentative D call TRBD2 (5 bases). Per the germline V gene, CDR1 is SGDLS and CDR2 is YYNGEE. This CDR3 is 12 amino acids long. The V end lost 4 bases, the J end lost 10 bases, and 12 bases lay between the germline ends. Written as DNA, the CDR3 is TGTGCCAGCAGCCTCAACGGGGTAGAGCAGTTCTTC. Its protein product is CASSLNGVEQFF.

This clone was recorded once. V is TRBV30 and J is TRBJ2-1; D not certain. CDR1 and CDR2 from the germline V gene are GTSNPN and SVGIG (reference sequence). Trimming removed 0 bases from V and 0 bases from J, with 9 bases in between. The CDR3 is 15 residues long. CDR3 DNA: TGTGCCTGGAGTGTCGACTGGAGCTCCTACAATGAGCAGTTCTTC. It translates to CAWSVDWSSYNEQFF.

By sample share, this clone is medium-sized. This chain links TRBV11-2 with TRBJ1-4; D is unresolved. The CDR3 is made up of 16 amino acids. CDR1 and CDR2 from the germline V gene are SGHAT and FQNNGV. Trimming cost V 6 bases and J 7 bases, with 21 bases left between them. The chain's CDR3 is CASSQRPGLLGEKLFF. The DNA of the CDR3 is TGTGCCAGCAGTCAAAGGCCGGGTCTACTCGGTGAAAAACTGTTTTTT.

CDR3 loop: CASSHPGTAEKLFF. The CDR3 DNA reads TGCGCCAGCAGCCATCCCGGGACAGCTGAAAAACTGTTTTTT. This sequence joins TRBV4-1 and TRBJ1-4; 7 positions agree with TRBD1. The CDR3 spans 14 residues. The trim removed 3 bases at V and 7 bases at J, leaving 5 bases unmatched. Germline CDR1 is MGHRA and CDR2 is YSYEKL.

Only a few counts were recorded for this clone. The chain carries TRBV4-1 and TRBJ2-7; 9 positions match TRBD2. V dropped 2 bases and J dropped 2; count of bases not matched to a gene: 7. This CDR3 region has 16 residues. CDR1 and CDR2 (germline): MGHRA, YSYEKL. Here the CDR3 reads CASSQFRLADPYEQYF. In DNA form, the CDR3 reads TGCGCCAGCAGCCAATTTCGACTAGCGGACCCCTACGAGCAGTACTTC.

This clone was picked up one time. CDR3 sequence reads: CASSFKLSVHTGELFF. The CDR3 DNA reads as TGTGCCAGCAGCTTTAAACTAAGCGTGCACACCGGGGAGCTGTTTTTT. The chain uses TRBV7-9 and TRBJ2-2, with D hard to call. In germline, CDR1 is SEHNR, CDR2 FQNEAQ (reference sequence). CDR3 length: 16 amino acids. The germline V and J ends were trimmed by 3 bases and 3 bases, with 14 bases remaining between them.

This clone was detected a few times. The chain links TRBV27 to TRBJ2-1; TRBD2 agrees at 11 bases. The CDR3 covers 15 residues. Germline-derived CDR1 and CDR2 are MNHEY and SMNVEV (reference sequence). V shed 3 bases, J shed 9 bases, and the junction held 7 bases outside the gene matches. CDR3: CASSFSGRGSREQFF. CDR3 coding DNA: TGTGCCAGCAGTTTTAGCGGGAGGGGGTCGCGTGAGCAGTTCTTC.

The chain carries TRBV9 and TRBJ2-3; D ambiguous. Germline V gene sequence: CDR1 SGDLS, CDR2 YYNGEE. Deletions cut 2 bases from V and 0 bases from J, with 7 bases between. There are 14 residues in the CDR3. The CDR3 here is CASSVDSSTDTQYF. In nucleotides, the CDR3 is TGTGCCAGCAGCGTCGACTCGAGCACAGATACGCAGTATTTT.

The chain has TRBV28 and TRBJ2-5; 9 nucleotides match TRBD2. CDR1 and CDR2 (germline): MDHEN, SYDVKM. V lost 7 bases to trimming and J lost 6 bases; unmatched junction nucleotides: 6. This CDR3 has 13 residues. CDR3 sequence reads: CASTPSGRKTQYF. CDR3 bases: TGTGCCAGCACTCCAAGCGGGAGGAAGACCCAGTACTTC. Combining the CDR3 with reference TRBV28 and TRBJ2-5 gives the whole variable domain DVKVTQSSRYLVKRTGEKVFLECVQDMDHENMFWYRQDPGLGLRLIYFSYDVKMKEKGDIPEGYSVSREKKERFSLILESASTNQTSMYLCASTPSGRKTQYFGPGTRLLVL.

The chain recombines TRBV6-5 with TRBJ1-5; D is undetermined. The CDR3 is 14 amino acids. Germline CDR1 reads MNHEY; CDR2 reads SVGAGI. Trimming took off 10 bases at V and 0 bases at J, with 13 bases between the two ends. CDR3 protein: CATDKAYSNQPQHF. The CDR3 region has the DNA TGTGCCACCGACAAGGCCTATAGCAATCAGCCCCAGCATTTT.

J is TRBJ2-2 and V is TRBV3-1 (or the pseudogene TRBV3-2); tentative D call: TRBD2 (5 bases). The CDR3 totals 13 residues. Germline V gene sequence: CDR1 LGHDT, CDR2 YNNKEL (reference sequence). The V end lost 3 bases, the J end lost 6 bases, and 8 bases lay between the germline ends. The CDR3 is CASSHTRAGELFF. The CDR3 DNA is TGTGCCAGCAGCCATACTAGAGCCGGGGAGCTGTTTTTT.

This clone is medium-sized by share. V usage is TRBV27 and J usage is TRBJ1-6, with a possible D match to TRBD1 (5 bases). The germline V and J ends were trimmed by 1 base and 1 base, with 8 bases remaining between them. Per germline, CDR1 MNHEY and CDR2 SMNVEV (reference sequence). This CDR3 has 16 residues. The CDR3 DNA sequence: TGTGCCAGCAGTTTATACGGGACTTCCTATAATTCACCCCTCCACTTT. It encodes CASSLYGTSYNSPLHF.

The chain uses TRBV9 and TRBJ2-7, with unresolved D. Per the germline V gene, CDR1 is SGDLS and CDR2 is YYNGEE. CDR3 length equals 12 residues. V was cut by 4 bases and J by 4 bases, with 9 bases left in between. The CDR3 DNA reads TGTGCCAGCAGCTCAGACGGGTACGAGCAGTACTTC. Residues: CASSSDGYEQYF.

By its share, this clone is medium-sized. J is TRBJ2-6 and V is TRBV15, with D perhaps TRBD1 (5 bases). Germline CDR1 reads LNHNV; CDR2 reads YYDKDF (reference sequence). The V end lost 1 base, the J end lost 15 bases, and 13 bases lay between the germline ends. The length of the CDR3 is 13 residues. CDR3 protein: CATSRVGASPLTF. For the CDR3, the DNA is TGTGCCACCAGCAGAGTAGGGGCCTCCCCCCTGACTTTC.

A note on this clone: It may be a read error: a sequence one base away is much more abundant. The same CDR3 also results from other DNA sequences found in this sample. This CDR3 reads CASSLGLAEYNEQFF. For the CDR3, the DNA is TGTGCCAGCAGCTTAGGACTAGCGGAATACAATGAGCAGTTCTTC. The genes are TRBV11-2 and TRBJ2-1; TRBD2 agrees at 9 bases. CDR3 length equals 15 residues. Trimming removed 1 base from V and 4 bases from J; junction bases left unmatched: 2. Germline CDR1 is SGHAT and CDR2 is FQNNGV.

The gene calls are TRBV28 and TRBJ2-7, with a weak D call TRBD1 (6 bases). The V end lost 2 bases, the J end lost 5 bases, and 13 bases lay between the germline ends. The germline gives CDR1 MDHEN, CDR2 SYDVKM. The CDR3 has 14 residues. CDR3: CASSLGDTGDEQYF. The CDR3 nucleotides read TGTGCCAGCAGTTTAGGGGACACTGGCGACGAGCAGTACTTC. Together with reference TRBV28 and TRBJ2-7, the CDR3 gives the full variable domain: DVKVTQSSRYLVKRTGEKVFLECVQDMDHENMFWYRQDPGLGLRLIYFSYDVKMKEKGDIPEGYSVSREKKERFSLILESASTNQTSMYLCASSLGDTGDEQYFGPGTRLTVT.

This clone has more than one count but fewer than ten. The chain links TRBV18 to TRBJ2-4; D possibly corresponds to TRBD1 (6 bases). This CDR3 spans 17 amino acids. V was clipped by 3 bases and J by 1 base, with 16 bases between them. The germline V gene has CDR1 KGHSH and CDR2 LQKENI. The CDR3: CASSPFVRGEAKNIQYF. The DNA of the CDR3 is TGTGCCAGCTCACCTTTTGTCAGGGGCGAGGCCAAAAACATTCAGTACTTC.